Sequencing of this T cell receptor beta chain was carried out in a study of blood T cells in healthy people across ages. Every sample yielded at least 6 million isolated PBMCs. PCR was performed a second time for roughly 7 to 11 cycles using a sample-barcoded 5' primer and a J-beta primer mix. Each cDNA molecule, via a template-switch adaptor with 12 random nucleotides, was tagged. Via MiXCR, TCRdb re-called the 5' RACE reads, giving one row per CDR3 protein. The data contain 2 million or so distinct CDR3 sequences, around half of them singletons. This TCR was recovered from a woman between 40 and 50 years old in good health. Sequenced material: blood.

This chain's CDR3 is CASSLARLAGSYNEQFF. The CDR3 bases are TGTGCCAGCAGCTTAGCGAGACTAGCGGGGTCCTACAATGAGCAGTTCTTC. The rearrangement links TRBV7-2 to TRBJ2-1, with TRBD2 matching 11 bases. The V gene end was trimmed by 0 bases and the J gene end by 1 base; junction bases not matched to a gene: 2. Germline CDR1 SGHTA, CDR2 FQGNSA. The CDR3 runs to 17 residues.